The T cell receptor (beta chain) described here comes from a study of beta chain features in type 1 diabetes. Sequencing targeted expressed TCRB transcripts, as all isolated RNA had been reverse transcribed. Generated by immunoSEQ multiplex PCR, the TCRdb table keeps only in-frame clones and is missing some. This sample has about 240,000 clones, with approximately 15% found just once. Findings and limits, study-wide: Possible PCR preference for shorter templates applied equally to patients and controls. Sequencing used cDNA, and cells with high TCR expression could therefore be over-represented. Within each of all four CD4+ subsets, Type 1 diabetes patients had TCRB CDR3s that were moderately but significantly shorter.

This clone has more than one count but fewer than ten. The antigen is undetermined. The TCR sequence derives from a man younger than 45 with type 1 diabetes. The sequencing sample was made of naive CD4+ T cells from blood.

CDR3 DNA: TGTGCCAGCAGCGTAGGTTCAGTTCAAGAGACCCAGTACTTC. The encoded protein is CASSVGSVQETQYF. The V gene is TRBV9, the J gene TRBJ2-5; no clear D. The CDR3 consists of 14 residues. Trimming removed 0 bases at V and 2 bases at J, with 8 bases between. Germline V gene data show CDR1 as SGDLS and CDR2 as YYNGEE.